This T cell receptor (beta chain) was recovered during a study of blood T cell repertoires in COVID-19. On the study more broadly: Some COVID-19 samples were acute and others convalescent; all came from the United States, Italy and Spain. From T cells, B-cell-depleted T cells, or PBMCs came the material, which was cDNA or gDNA.

The sample holds one count of this clone. The junction differs from germline at one of its ends, possibly a read error. The CDR3 contains 14 residues. Germline V lookup: CDR1 SSHAT, CDR2 FNYEAQ (reference sequence). The assay was immunoSEQ multiplex PCR, and TCRdb's table has in-frame clones only and misses some. The data hold 140,000 or so clones, with about 77% observed a single time. This receptor was obtained from a man aged 55 to 70 with acute or convalescent COVID-19. Sequencing input: peripheral blood. The chain carries TRBV7-7 and TRBJ1-4; the D gene is possibly TRBD1 (5 bases). The CDR3 DNA is TGTGCTAGCAGCTTCCCCCAGGGAAATGAAAAACTGTTTTTT. It yields the protein CASSFPQGNEKLFF.